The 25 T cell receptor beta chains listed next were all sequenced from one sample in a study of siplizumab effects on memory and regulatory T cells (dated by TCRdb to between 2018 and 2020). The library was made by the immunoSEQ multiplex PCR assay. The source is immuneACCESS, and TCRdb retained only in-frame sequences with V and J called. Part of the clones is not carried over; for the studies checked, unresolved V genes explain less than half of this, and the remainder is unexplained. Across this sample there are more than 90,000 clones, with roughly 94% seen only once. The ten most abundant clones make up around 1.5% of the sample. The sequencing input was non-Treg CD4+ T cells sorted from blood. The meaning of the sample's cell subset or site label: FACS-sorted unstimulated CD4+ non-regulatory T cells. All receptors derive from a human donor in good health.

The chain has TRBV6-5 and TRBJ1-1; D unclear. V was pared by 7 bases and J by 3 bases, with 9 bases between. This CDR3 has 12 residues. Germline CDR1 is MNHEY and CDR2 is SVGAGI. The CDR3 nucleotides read TGTGCCAGCATAAGGGCCGACACTGAAGCTTTCTTT. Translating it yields CASIRADTEAFF.

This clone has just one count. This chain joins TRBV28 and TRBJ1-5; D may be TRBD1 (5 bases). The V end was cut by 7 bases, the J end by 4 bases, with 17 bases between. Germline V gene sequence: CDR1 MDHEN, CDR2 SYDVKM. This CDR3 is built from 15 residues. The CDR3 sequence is CASKRRPGGNQPQHF. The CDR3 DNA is TGTGCCAGCAAACGAAGGCCGGGGGGGAATCAGCCCCAGCATTTT.

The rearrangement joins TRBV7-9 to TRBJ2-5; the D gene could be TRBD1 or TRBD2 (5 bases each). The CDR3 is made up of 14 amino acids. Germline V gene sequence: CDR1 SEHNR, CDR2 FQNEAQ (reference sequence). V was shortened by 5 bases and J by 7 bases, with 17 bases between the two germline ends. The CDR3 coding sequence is TGTGCCAGCAGCCGGGACCAATTAGTAGGGACCCAGTACTTC. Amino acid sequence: CASSRDQLVGTQYF.

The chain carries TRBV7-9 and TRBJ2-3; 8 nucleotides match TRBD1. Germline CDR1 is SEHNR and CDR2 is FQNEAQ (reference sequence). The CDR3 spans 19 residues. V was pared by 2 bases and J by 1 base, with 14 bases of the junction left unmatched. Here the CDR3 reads CASSLRTGSLLEGTDTQYF. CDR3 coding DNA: TGTGCCAGCAGCTTACGGACAGGGTCCCTCCTTGAAGGCACAGATACGCAGTATTTT.

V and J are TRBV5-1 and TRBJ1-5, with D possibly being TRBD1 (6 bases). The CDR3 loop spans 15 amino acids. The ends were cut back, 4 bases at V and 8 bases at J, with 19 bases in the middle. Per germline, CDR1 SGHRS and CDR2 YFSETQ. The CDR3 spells CASSQDGQPWEPQHF. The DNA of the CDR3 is TGCGCCAGCAGCCAGGATGGACAGCCCTGGGAGCCCCAGCATTTT.

The CDR3 protein is CACHQSGSPMREQYF. The CDR3 DNA sequence: TGTGCCTGCCACCAGTCCGGGAGTCCAATGAGAGAGCAGTACTTC. This sequence joins TRBV2 and TRBJ2-7; perhaps TRBD2 as D (6 bases). V lost 11 bases and J 7 bases, leaving 27 bases between the germline ends. The germline V gene encodes CDR1 SNHLY and CDR2 FYNNEI. CDR3 size: 15 residues.

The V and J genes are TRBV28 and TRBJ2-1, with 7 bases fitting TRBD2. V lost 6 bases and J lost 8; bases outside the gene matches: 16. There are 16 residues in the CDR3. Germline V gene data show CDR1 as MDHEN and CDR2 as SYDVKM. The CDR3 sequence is CASRTRTSARGYEQFF. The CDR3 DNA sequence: TGTGCCAGCAGAACCCGTACTAGCGCTAGAGGTTATGAGCAGTTCTTC.

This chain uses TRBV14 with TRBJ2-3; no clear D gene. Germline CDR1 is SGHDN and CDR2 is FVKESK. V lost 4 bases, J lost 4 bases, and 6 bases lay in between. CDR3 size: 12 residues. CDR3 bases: TGTGCCAGCAGCCCGTCGTCAGATACGCAGTATTTT. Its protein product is CASSPSSDTQYF. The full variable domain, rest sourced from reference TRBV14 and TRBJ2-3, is EAGVTQFPSHSVIEKGQTVTLRCDPISGHDNLYWYRRVMGKEIKFLLHFVKESKQDESGMPNNRFLAERTGGTYSTLKVQPAELEDSGVYFCASSPSSDTQYFGPGTRLTVL.

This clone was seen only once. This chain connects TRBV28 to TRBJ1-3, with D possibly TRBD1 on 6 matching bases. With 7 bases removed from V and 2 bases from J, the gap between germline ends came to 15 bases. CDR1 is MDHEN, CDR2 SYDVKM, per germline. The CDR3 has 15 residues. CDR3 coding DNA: TGTGCCAGCACCGCAGGGGATTCGACTGGAAACACCATATATTTT. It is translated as CASTAGDSTGNTIYF. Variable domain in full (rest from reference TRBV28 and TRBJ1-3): DVKVTQSSRYLVKRTGEKVFLECVQDMDHENMFWYRQDPGLGLRLIYFSYDVKMKEKGDIPEGYSVSREKKERFSLILESASTNQTSMYLCASTAGDSTGNTIYFGEGSWLTVV.

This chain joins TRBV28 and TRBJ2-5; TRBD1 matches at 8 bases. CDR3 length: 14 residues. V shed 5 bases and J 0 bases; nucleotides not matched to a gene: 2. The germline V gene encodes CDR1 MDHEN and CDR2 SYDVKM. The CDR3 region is CASSTGGNQETQYF. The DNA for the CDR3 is TGTGCCAGCAGTACAGGGGGAAACCAAGAGACCCAGTACTTC.

CDR3 region: CASSLGGRGGTDTQYF. DNA of the CDR3: TGTGCCAGCAGCTTGGGAGGCAGGGGGGGCACAGATACGCAGTATTTT. The chain links TRBV5-4 to TRBJ2-3; perhaps TRBD1 as D (7 bases). In germline, CDR1 is SGHNT, CDR2 YYREEE (reference sequence). There are 16 residues in the CDR3. The V and J ends lost 0 bases and 1 base respectively, with 12 bases between them.

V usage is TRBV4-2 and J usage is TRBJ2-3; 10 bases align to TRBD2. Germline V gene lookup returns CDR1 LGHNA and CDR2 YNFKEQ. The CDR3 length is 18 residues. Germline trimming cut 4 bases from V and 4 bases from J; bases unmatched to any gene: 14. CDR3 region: CASSLGPEREGLSDTQYF. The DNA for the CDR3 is TGTGCCAGCAGCCTTGGACCAGAGCGGGAGGGCCTTTCAGATACGCAGTATTTT.

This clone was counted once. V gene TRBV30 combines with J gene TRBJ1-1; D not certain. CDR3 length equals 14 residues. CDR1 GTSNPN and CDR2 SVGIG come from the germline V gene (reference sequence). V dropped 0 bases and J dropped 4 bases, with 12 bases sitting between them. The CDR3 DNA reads TGTGCCTGGAGTGTACATAGGGCTTTCACTGAAGCTTTCTTT. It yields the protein CAWSVHRAFTEAFF.

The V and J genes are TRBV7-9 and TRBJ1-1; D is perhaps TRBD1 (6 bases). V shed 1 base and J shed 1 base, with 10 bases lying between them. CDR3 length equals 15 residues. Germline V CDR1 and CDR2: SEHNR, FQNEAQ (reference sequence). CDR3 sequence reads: CASSLVRGPNTEAFF. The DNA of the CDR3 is TGTGCCAGCAGCTTAGTCCGGGGGCCGAACACTGAAGCTTTCTTT. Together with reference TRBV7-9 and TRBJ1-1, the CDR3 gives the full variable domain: DTGVSQNPRHKITKRGQNVTFRCDPISEHNRLYWYRQTLGQGPEFLTYFQNEAQLEKSRLLSDRFSAERPKGSFSTLEIQRTEQGDSAMYLCASSLVRGPNTEAFFGQGTRLTVV.

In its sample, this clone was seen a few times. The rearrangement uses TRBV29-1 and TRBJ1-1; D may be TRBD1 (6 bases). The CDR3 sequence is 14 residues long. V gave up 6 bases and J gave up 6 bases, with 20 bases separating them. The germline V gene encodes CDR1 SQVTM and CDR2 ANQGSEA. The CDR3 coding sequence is TGCAGCGTCCATCAAGGTACAGGGATGTCTGAAGCTTTCTTT. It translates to CSVHQGTGMSEAFF.

CDR3 sequence (DNA): TGTGCCTGGAGTGTAGGACAGTCTAGCAATCAGCCCCAGCATTTT. It codes for CAWSVGQSSNQPQHF. This chain joins TRBV30 and TRBJ1-5, with D possibly being TRBD1 (6 bases). The CDR3 sequence is 15 residues long. Trimming took off 0 bases at V and 0 bases at J, with 9 bases between the two ends. Germline V gene data show CDR1 as GTSNPN and CDR2 as SVGIG (reference sequence).

The CDR3 bases are TGTGCCAGCGGACAGACCTATCAGCCCCAGCATTTT. This encodes CASGQTYQPQHF. The chain is built from TRBV2 and TRBJ1-5, with D perhaps matching TRBD1 (6 bases). Deletions cut 8 bases from V and 5 bases from J, with 10 bases between. Germline-derived CDR1 and CDR2 are SNHLY and FYNNEI. The CDR3 is made up of 12 amino acids.

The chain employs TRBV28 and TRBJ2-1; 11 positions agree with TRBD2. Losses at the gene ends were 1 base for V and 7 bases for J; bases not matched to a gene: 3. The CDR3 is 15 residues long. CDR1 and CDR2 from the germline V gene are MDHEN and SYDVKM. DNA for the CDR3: TGTGCCAGCAGTTTATTGTCTAGCGGGAGGAATGAGCAGTTCTTC. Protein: CASSLLSSGRNEQFF.

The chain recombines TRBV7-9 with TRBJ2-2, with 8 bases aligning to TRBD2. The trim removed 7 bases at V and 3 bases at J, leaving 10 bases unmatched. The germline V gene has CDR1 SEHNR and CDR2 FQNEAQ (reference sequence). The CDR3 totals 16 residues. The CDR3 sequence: CASTLGGRFDTGELFF. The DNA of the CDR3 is TGTGCCAGCACCCTCGGCGGGAGGTTTGACACCGGGGAGCTGTTTTTT.

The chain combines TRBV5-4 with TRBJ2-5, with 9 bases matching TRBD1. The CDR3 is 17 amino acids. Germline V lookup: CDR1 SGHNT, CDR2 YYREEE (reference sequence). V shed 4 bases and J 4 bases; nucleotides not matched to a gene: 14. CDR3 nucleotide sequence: TGTGCCAGCAGCCCCATTGGGACAGGGAGAAATGTAGAGACCCAGTACTTC. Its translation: CASSPIGTGRNVETQYF.

CDR3 sequence reads: CASSLVDQQFF. The CDR3 DNA sequence: TGTGCCAGCAGCTTAGTCGACCAGCAGTTCTTC. The rearrangement links TRBV7-9 to TRBJ2-1; D gene unclear. V lost 1 base and J 11 bases, leaving 6 bases between the germline ends. CDR3 size: 11 residues. Looked up from germline, CDR1 is SEHNR and CDR2 is FQNEAQ (reference sequence).

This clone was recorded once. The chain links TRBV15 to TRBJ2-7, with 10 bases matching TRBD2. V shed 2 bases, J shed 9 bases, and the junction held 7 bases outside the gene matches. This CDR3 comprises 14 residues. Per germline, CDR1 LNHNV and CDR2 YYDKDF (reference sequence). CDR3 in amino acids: CATSRLAGEDRQYF. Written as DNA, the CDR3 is TGTGCCACCAGCAGACTAGCGGGAGAGGACCGGCAGTACTTC.

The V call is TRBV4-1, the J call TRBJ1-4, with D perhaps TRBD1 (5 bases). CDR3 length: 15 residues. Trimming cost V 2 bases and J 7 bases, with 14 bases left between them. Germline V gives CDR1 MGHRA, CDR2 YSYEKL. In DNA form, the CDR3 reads TGCGCCAGCAGCCAAACCGGGACGGAACGTGAAAAACTGTTTTTT. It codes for CASSQTGTEREKLFF.

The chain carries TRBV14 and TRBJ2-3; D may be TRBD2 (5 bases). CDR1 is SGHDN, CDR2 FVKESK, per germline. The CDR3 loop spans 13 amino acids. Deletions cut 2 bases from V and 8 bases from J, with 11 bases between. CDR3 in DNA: TGTGCCAGCAGCCAATTGAATGCGGGTACGCAGTATTTT. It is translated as CASSQLNAGTQYF.

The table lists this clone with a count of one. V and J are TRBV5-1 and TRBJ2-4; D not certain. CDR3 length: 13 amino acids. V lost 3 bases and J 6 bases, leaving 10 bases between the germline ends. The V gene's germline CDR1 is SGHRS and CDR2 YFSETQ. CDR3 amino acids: CASSSSTSNIQYF. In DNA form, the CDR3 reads TGCGCCAGCAGCTCCTCGACCTCAAACATTCAGTACTTC.